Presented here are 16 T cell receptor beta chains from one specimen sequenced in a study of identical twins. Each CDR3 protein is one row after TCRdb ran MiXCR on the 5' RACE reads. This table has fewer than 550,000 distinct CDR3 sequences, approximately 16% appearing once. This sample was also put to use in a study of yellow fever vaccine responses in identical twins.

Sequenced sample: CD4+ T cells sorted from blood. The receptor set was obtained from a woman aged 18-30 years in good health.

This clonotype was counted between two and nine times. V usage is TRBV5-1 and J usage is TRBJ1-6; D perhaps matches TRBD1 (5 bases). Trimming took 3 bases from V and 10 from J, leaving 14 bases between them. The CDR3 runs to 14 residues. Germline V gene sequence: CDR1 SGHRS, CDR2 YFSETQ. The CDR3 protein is CASSSGPGSSPLHF. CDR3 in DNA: TGCGCCAGCAGCTCGGGACCTGGGAGCTCACCCCTCCACTTT.

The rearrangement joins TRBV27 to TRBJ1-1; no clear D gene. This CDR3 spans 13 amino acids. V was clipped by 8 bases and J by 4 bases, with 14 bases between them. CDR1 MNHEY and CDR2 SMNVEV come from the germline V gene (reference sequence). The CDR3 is CASALGLGTEAFF. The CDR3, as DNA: TGTGCCAGCGCCTTAGGCCTCGGCACTGAAGCTTTCTTT.

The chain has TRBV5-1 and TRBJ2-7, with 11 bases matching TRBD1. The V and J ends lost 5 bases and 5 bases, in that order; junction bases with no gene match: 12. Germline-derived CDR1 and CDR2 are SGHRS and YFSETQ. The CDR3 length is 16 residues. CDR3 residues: CASSKSGTGGGHEQYF. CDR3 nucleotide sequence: TGCGCCAGCAGTAAGTCTGGGACAGGGGGAGGACACGAGCAGTACTTC.

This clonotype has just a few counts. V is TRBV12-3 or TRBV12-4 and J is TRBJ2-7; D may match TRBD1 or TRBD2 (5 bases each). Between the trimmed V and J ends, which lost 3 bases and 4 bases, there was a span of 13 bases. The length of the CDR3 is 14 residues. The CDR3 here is CASSFSQGDYEQYF. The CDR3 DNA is TGTGCCAGCAGTTTTAGTCAGGGAGATTACGAGCAGTACTTC.

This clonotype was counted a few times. CDR3 sequence (DNA): TGTGCCATCAGAAGCGGACTAGCGGCTGACTACGAGCAGTACTTC. It yields the protein CAIRSGLAADYEQYF. The V and J genes are TRBV10-3 and TRBJ2-7; 10 bases agree with TRBD2. J lost 3 bases, V lost 6 bases, and 8 bases had no gene match. Germline CDR1 ENHRY, CDR2 SYGVKD. The CDR3 sequence is 15 residues long.

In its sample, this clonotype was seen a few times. The CDR3 loop reads CASSTLSLGGRASYEQYF. The CDR3, as DNA: TGTGCCAGCAGCACCCTTTCGTTGGGAGGCCGCGCGTCCTACGAGCAGTACTTC. The chain joins TRBV27 to TRBJ2-7, with a tentative D call TRBD2 (6 bases). CDR1 and CDR2 from the germline V gene are MNHEY and SMNVEV (reference sequence). Between the trimmed V and J ends, which lost 6 bases and 1 base, there was a span of 25 bases. The CDR3 spans 18 residues.

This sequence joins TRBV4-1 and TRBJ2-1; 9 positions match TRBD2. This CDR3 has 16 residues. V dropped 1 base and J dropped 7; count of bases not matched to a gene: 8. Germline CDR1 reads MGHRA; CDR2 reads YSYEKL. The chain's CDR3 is CASSQVASGRTNEQFF. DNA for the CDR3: TGCGCCAGCAGCCAAGTAGCAAGCGGGAGGACGAATGAGCAGTTCTTC.

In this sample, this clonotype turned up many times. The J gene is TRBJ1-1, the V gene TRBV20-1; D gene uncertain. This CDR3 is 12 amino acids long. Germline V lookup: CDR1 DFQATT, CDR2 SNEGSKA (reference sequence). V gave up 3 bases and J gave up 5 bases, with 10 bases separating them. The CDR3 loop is CSASGDGTEAFF. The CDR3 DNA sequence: TGCAGTGCTAGTGGGGATGGGACTGAAGCTTTCTTT.

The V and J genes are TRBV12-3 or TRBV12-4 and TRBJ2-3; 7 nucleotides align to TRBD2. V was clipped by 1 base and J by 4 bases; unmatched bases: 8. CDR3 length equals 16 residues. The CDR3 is CASSLDPAGRPDTQYF. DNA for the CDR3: TGTGCCAGCAGTTTAGACCCAGCGGGGAGGCCAGATACGCAGTATTTT.

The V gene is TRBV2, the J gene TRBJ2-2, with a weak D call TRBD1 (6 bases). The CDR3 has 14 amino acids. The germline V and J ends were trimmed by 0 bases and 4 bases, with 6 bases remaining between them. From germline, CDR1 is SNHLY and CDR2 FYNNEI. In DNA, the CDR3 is TGTGCCAGCAGTGAAGCAGGGGGCACCGGGGAGCTGTTTTTT. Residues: CASSEAGGTGELFF.

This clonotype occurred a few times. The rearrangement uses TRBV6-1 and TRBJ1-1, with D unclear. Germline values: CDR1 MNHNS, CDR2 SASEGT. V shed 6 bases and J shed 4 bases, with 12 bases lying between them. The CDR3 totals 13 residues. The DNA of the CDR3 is TGTGCCAGCAGGCCGTTTGGGGTCACTGAAGCTTTCTTT. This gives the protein CASRPFGVTEAFF.

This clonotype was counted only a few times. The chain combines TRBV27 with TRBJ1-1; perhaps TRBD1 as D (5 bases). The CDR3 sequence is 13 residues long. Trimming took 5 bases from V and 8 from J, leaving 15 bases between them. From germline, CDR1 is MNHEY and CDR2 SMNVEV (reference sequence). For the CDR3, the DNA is TGTGCCAGCAGTCCCCCTGGGACCTTGGAAGCTTTCTTT. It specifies CASSPPGTLEAFF.

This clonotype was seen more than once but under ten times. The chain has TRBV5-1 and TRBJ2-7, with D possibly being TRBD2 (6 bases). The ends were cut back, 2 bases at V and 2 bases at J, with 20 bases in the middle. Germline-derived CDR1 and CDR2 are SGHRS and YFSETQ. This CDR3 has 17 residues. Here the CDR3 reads CASSLRIGGAYPYEQYV. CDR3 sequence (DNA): TGCGCCAGCAGCTTAAGAATCGGGGGAGCCTATCCCTACGAGCAGTACGTC.

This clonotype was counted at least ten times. The CDR3 reads CASSPRTGGSNQPQHF. For the CDR3, the DNA is TGTGCCAGCAGCCCACGGACAGGGGGAAGCAATCAGCCCCAGCATTTT. This chain uses TRBV7-8 with TRBJ1-5; 10 bases line up with TRBD1. The ends lost 5 bases at V and 1 base at J; junction bases unmatched: 5. The germline V gene encodes CDR1 SGHVS and CDR2 FQNEAQ. The length of the CDR3 is 16 residues.

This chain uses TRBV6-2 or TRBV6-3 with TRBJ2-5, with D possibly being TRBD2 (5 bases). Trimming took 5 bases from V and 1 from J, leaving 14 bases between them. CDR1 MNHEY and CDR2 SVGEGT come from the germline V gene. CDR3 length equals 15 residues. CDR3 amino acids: CASSPGVLSQETQYF. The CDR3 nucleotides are TGTGCCAGCAGTCCCGGGGTTCTGTCCCAAGAGACCCAGTACTTC.

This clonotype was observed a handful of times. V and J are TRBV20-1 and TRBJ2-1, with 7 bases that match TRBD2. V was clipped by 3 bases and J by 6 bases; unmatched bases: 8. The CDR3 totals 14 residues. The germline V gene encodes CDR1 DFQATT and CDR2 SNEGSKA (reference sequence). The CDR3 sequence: CSASWASGSNEQFF. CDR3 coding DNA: TGCAGTGCTAGCTGGGCTAGCGGATCCAATGAGCAGTTCTTC.